A selection of T cell receptor beta chains follows, all from one sample in a study of blood T cell repertoires in COVID-19. TCRdb's copy holds only in-frame clones and misses some; the assay was immunoSEQ multiplex PCR. This sample has approximately 100,000 clones, with around 90% found just once. Sequencing used peripheral blood. The source is a human donor with COVID-19, enrolled during active disease. The donor label of this sample is uncertain. CDR3s include the opening cysteine and the closing phenylalanine or tryptophan. The D gene is left open where the match is weak. Expanded clones get a size class; other rows say once, few or many, or leave the size out.

TRBJ2-5 | NA | TRBV3-1/TRBV3-2 | NA | TGTGCCAGCCGTCCTAGGGTCCTTATAGGGGTTGAAGAGACCCAGTACTTC | CASRPRVLIGVEETQYF
TRBJ1-2 | NA | TRBV18 | NA | TGTGCCAGCTCACCACCGTCACAGGCCTATGGCTACACCTTC | CASSPPSQAYGYTF
TRBJ1-2 | NA | TRBV5-4 | NA | TGTGCCAGCAGCTTGCCCCAGGCCTCTAACTATGGCTACACCTTC | CASSLPQASNYGYTF
TRBJ1-6 | NA | TRBV7-9 | NA | TGTGCCAGCAGCTTAGGGACAGTCTCACCCCTCCACTTT | CASSLGTVSPLHF
TRBJ2-5 | NA | TRBV4-1 | NA | TGCGCCAGCAGCCAAGAGGGGGCGGGGGCAGAGACCCAGTACTTC | CASSQEGAGAETQYF
TRBJ2-2 | TRBD1 | TRBV10-1 | NA | TGCGCCAGCAGTGATGGACAGGGTTCGGGAGGGGAGCTGTTTTTT | CASSDGQGSGGELFF
TRBJ2-2 | TRBD1 | TRBV5-6 | NA | TGTGCCACCATTCGCCGAGGGGGCGGTTTCACCGGGGAGCTGTTTTTT | CATIRRGGGFTGELFF
TRBJ1-2 | TRBD1 | TRBV2 | NA | TGTGCCAGCAGTGGGGACAGCGCTAACTATGGCTACACCTTC | CASSGDSANYGYTF
TRBJ2-7 | NA | TRBV3-1/TRBV3-2 | NA | TGTGCCAGCAGCCAATTTGTCAGGACCTACGAGCAGTACTTC | CASSQFVRTYEQYF
TRBJ2-2 | NA | TRBV12-3/TRBV12-4 | once | TGTGCCAGCACCACCGGGGACACCGGGGAGCTGTTTTTT | CASTTGDTGELFF
TRBJ1-1 | TRBD1 | TRBV28 | once | TGTGCCAGCAGTTCAACAGGGGTGAAGACTGAAGCTTTCTTT | CASSSTGVKTEAFF
TRBJ1-3 | NA | TRBV14 | NA | TGTGCCAGCAGCTTCAGGGAGGTCTCCGGAAACACCATATATTTT | CASSFREVSGNTIYF
TRBJ2-3 | TRBD2 | TRBV29-1 | once | TGCAGCGTTGAACTAGCGGGGGCCGGCACAGATACGCAGTATTTT | CSVELAGAGTDTQYF
TRBJ1-1 | NA | TRBV15 | NA | TGTGCCACCAGCGTGAGCGTTCGGGGTTCCGGTGAAGCTTTCTTT | CATSVSVRGSGEAFF
TRBJ1-6 | NA | TRBV6-5 | NA | TGTGCCAGCCGGGGAAGGAGCTCCTATAATTCACCCCTCCACTTT | CASRGRSSYNSPLHF
TRBJ1-3 | TRBD1 | TRBV6-2/TRBV6-3 | once | TGTGCCAGCAGTTTTCTCGGGACAGGCGACGGAAACACCATATATTTT | CASSFLGTGDGNTIYF
TRBJ1-2 | NA | TRBV20-1 | NA | TGCAGTGCTAGGCCAGGCTATGGCTACACCTTC | CSARPGYGYTF
TRBJ2-3 | TRBD2 | TRBV5-1 | NA | TGCGCCAGCAGCTTGGTTGTGACTAGCGTTGCAGATACGCAGTATTTT | CASSLVVTSVADTQYF
TRBJ1-1 | NA | TRBV20-1 | NA | TGCAGTGCTCAAGTGACAGGTGAAGCTTTCTTT | CSAQVTGEAFF
TRBJ2-1 | TRBD2 | TRBV5-1 | NA | TGCGCCAGCAGCTTGCGGGCGGGGGGGGAGTACAATGAGCAGTTCTTC | CASSLRAGGEYNEQFF
TRBJ1-5 | TRBD1 | TRBV2 | NA | TGTGCCAGCAGGGGGGGACAGGGGGCTTGGCAGCCCCAGCATTTT | CASRGGQGAWQPQHF
TRBJ2-4 | NA | TRBV30 | NA | TGTGCCTGGGGCCGAGGGGGAGGGACGGCCAAAAACATTCAGTACTTC | CAWGRGGGTAKNIQYF
TRBJ1-4 | NA | TRBV2 | NA | TGTGCCAGCAGACAGGCCCCCGAAAAACTGTTTTTT | CASRQAPEKLFF
TRBJ2-3 | NA | TRBV27 | once | TGTGCCACCGCAAAGGGGGGGTGGGGCACAGATACGCAGTATTTT | CATAKGGWGTDTQYF
TRBJ2-7 | NA | TRBV4-1 | NA | TGCGCCAGCAGCCAAGACAGTAACTCCTACGAGCAGTACTTC | CASSQDSNSYEQYF
TRBJ2-7 | NA | TRBV28 | NA | TGTGCCAGCAGTTTACTCAGCCAGGACTTAATGTACGAGCAGTACTTC | CASSLLSQDLMYEQYF
TRBJ2-1 | NA | TRBV7-3 | NA | TGTGCCAGCAGCTTAACGGGAGGAAATGAGCAGTTCTTC | CASSLTGGNEQFF
TRBJ1-3 | NA | TRBV5-5 | NA | TGTGCCAGCAGCCACTATTCGGGAAACACCATATATTTT | CASSHYSGNTIYF
TRBJ1-5 | TRBD1 | TRBV6-1 | NA | TGTGCCAGCAGTGATACCAGGGGGGATCAGCCCCAGCATTTT | CASSDTRGDQPQHF
TRBJ2-2 | TRBD2 | TRBV4-1 | NA | TGCGCCAGCAGCCAGGTCATGGGCCTAGCGGAGAACACCGGGGAGCTGTTTTTT | CASSQVMGLAENTGELFF
TRBJ2-1 | NA | TRBV24-1 | NA | TGTGCCACCTCAAGGGCGGGGAGACTAGATGAGCAGTTCTTC | CATSRAGRLDEQFF
TRBJ2-2 | NA | TRBV24-1 | few | TGTGCCACCAGTGAGCCCACGGTCGGGGAGCTGTTTTTT | CATSEPTVGELFF
TRBJ1-1 | NA | TRBV19 | NA | TGTGCCAGTTCCACTAACATGAACACTGAAGCTTTCTTT | CASSTNMNTEAFF
TRBJ2-3 | TRBD2 | TRBV15 | NA | TGTGCCACCAGCGCCCGACTAGCGGGGTTAGATACGCAGTATTTT | CATSARLAGLDTQYF
TRBJ2-5 | TRBD1 | TRBV28 | NA | TGTGCCAGCAGTTTTCTTGGACCACAGGGGGAGACCCAGTACTTC | CASSFLGPQGETQYF
TRBJ1-4 | TRBD1 | TRBV5-1 | NA | TGCGCCAGCAGCTTGGCTTGGACAGGCGGGGAAAAACTGTTTTTT | CASSLAWTGGEKLFF
TRBJ1-1 | NA | TRBV5-4 | NA | TGTGCCAGCACACGGGGGGCGGGGGACACTGAAGCTTTCTTT | CASTRGAGDTEAFF
TRBJ2-2 | TRBD1 | TRBV19 | NA | TGTGCCAGTAGTACGGGACAGTACACCGGGGAGCTGTTTTTT | CASSTGQYTGELFF
TRBJ2-3 | NA | TRBV3-1/TRBV3-2 | NA | TGTGCCAGCAGCCAGCCGGGGAGCACAGATACGCAGTATTTT | CASSQPGSTDTQYF
TRBJ2-5 | NA | TRBV11-2 | NA | TGTGCCAGCAGCTTAGATAGGTGGAACGGGGCTTGGGGGCGCCAAGAGACCCAGTACTTC | CASSLDRWNGAWGRQETQYF
TRBJ2-1 | TRBD1 | TRBV4-1 | NA | TGCGCCAGCAGCGTATCCGGGACAGACAATGAGCAGTTCTTC | CASSVSGTDNEQFF
TRBJ1-1 | NA | TRBV12-2 | NA | TGTGCAAGTCGCTCCGCGGGGGAGGGAGCTGAAGCTTTCTTT | CASRSAGEGAEAFF
TRBJ2-3 | TRBD2 | TRBV4-2 | NA | TGTGCCAGCAGCCAAGAGGGACTAGCGGGGGGTCAGGGAGGCACAGATACGCAGTATTTT | CASSQEGLAGGQGGTDTQYF
TRBJ1-2 | NA | TRBV12-1 | NA | TGTGCCAGCAGCCTACTAGGACAGGGGAGGCCTAACTATGGCTACACCTTC | CASSLLGQGRPNYGYTF
TRBJ2-3 | NA | TRBV12-5 | NA | TGTGCTAGTGGTTTATGGCAATATCAAGATACGCAGTATTTT | CASGLWQYQDTQYF
TRBJ2-7 | TRBD1 | TRBV18 | once | TGTGCCAGCTCACCGCCAAACAGGGGCGGAAACTACGAGCAGTACTTC | CASSPPNRGGNYEQYF